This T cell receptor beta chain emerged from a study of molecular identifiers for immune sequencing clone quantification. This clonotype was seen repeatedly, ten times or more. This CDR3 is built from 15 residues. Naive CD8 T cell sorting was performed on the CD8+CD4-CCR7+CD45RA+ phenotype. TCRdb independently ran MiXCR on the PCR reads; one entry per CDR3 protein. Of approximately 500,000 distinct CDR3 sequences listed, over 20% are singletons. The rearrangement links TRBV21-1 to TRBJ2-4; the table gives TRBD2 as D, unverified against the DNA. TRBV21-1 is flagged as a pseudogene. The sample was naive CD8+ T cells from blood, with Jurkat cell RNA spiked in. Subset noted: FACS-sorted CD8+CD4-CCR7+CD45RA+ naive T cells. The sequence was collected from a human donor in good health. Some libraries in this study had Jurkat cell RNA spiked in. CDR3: CASSKLAGLENIQYF. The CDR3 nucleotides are TGTGCCAGCAGCAAATTGGCGGGACTAGAAAACATTCAGTACTTC.